A selection of T cell receptor beta chains follows, all from one sample in a study of blood T cell repertoires in COVID-19. This table comes from immunoSEQ multiplex PCR, and its TCRdb copy is limited to in-frame clones, with some not included. This table holds some 75,000 clones, roughly 80% found once. Sequences were obtained from peripheral blood. These TCRs come from a man aged 45-60 years with COVID-19, enrolled during active disease. CDR3s include the opening cysteine and the closing phenylalanine or tryptophan. Each record gives: V gene, J gene, D gene, clone size, CDR3 length, CDR3 DNA, CDR3 protein. A D gene is named only where the DNA matches it firmly. The size of a clone is reported for some rows only, either as once, few or many, or as a class for expanded clones.

v_call: TRBV9
j_call: TRBJ2-1
d_call: TRBD2
clone_size: NA
cdr3_length: 15
cdr3_nt: TGTGCCAGCAGCGTCGGCGGGAGGGCCCGGAATGAGCAGTTCTTC
cdr3_aa: CASSVGGRARNEQFF

v_call: TRBV7-3
j_call: TRBJ2-3
d_call: TRBD2
clone_size: NA
cdr3_length: 15
cdr3_nt: TGTGCCAGCAGCCCGCGGGAGTCGCCCCGGGATACGCAGTATTTT
cdr3_aa: CASSPRESPRDTQYF

v_call: TRBV5-1
j_call: TRBJ2-7
d_call: TRBD2
clone_size: NA
cdr3_length: 18
cdr3_nt: TGCGCCAGCAGCCGGACACTACCACAGCGGGAGTACTACTACGAGCAGTACTTC
cdr3_aa: CASSRTLPQREYYYEQYF

v_call: TRBV7-9
j_call: TRBJ1-4
d_call: TRBD1
clone_size: NA
cdr3_length: 14
cdr3_nt: TGTGCCAGCAGCTTAGGGACAGGGTCGGCGAAACTGTTTTTT
cdr3_aa: CASSLGTGSAKLFF

v_call: TRBV30
j_call: TRBJ1-5
d_call: NA
clone_size: NA
cdr3_length: 14
cdr3_nt: TGTGCCTGGAGTGCCTCACAGGGATTTCAGCCCCAGCATTTT
cdr3_aa: CAWSASQGFQPQHF

v_call: TRBV30
j_call: TRBJ1-5
d_call: TRBD1
clone_size: once
cdr3_length: 15
cdr3_nt: TGTGCCTGGAACAGGGGCGGAGCAGGCAATCAGCCCCAGCATTTT
cdr3_aa: CAWNRGGAGNQPQHF

v_call: TRBV6-1
j_call: TRBJ1-2
d_call: NA
clone_size: NA
cdr3_length: 14
cdr3_nt: TGTGCCAGCAGTGATGGGGCAGCCACGGCGGGCTACACCTTC
cdr3_aa: CASSDGAATAGYTF

v_call: TRBV10-1
j_call: TRBJ2-2
d_call: TRBD2
clone_size: NA
cdr3_length: 15
cdr3_nt: TGCGCCAGCAGTTTCCTAGCGGGAGGAGGCGGGGAGCTGTTTTTT
cdr3_aa: CASSFLAGGGGELFF

v_call: TRBV6-5
j_call: TRBJ2-1
d_call: NA
clone_size: NA
cdr3_length: 14
cdr3_nt: TGTGCCAGCAGTCAGCGGACCCTCTCTCGTGGGCAGTTCTTC
cdr3_aa: CASSQRTLSRGQFF

v_call: TRBV28
j_call: TRBJ1-6
d_call: NA
clone_size: many
cdr3_length: 16
cdr3_nt: TGTGCCAGCAGCTCAGAGGGCGGGGAAGATAATTCACCCCTCCACTTT
cdr3_aa: CASSSEGGEDNSPLHF

v_call: TRBV5-1
j_call: TRBJ2-5
d_call: TRBD1
clone_size: NA
cdr3_length: 14
cdr3_nt: TGCGCCAGCAGCCGGGGACAGGGAGCGGAGACCCAGTACTTC
cdr3_aa: CASSRGQGAETQYF

v_call: TRBV14
j_call: TRBJ2-5
d_call: TRBD2
clone_size: once
cdr3_length: 15
cdr3_nt: TGTGCCAGCAGCCAACTAGCGGGAGGGCCGGAGACCCAGTACTTC
cdr3_aa: CASSQLAGGPETQYF

v_call: TRBV5-6
j_call: TRBJ1-5
d_call: TRBD1
clone_size: NA
cdr3_length: 13
cdr3_nt: TGTGCCAGCAGCTGGACAGGGCGTCAGCCCCAGCATTTT
cdr3_aa: CASSWTGRQPQHF

v_call: TRBV6-6
j_call: TRBJ1-2
d_call: NA
clone_size: NA
cdr3_length: 14
cdr3_nt: TGTGCCAGCAGTTACTCGGGCAGACCCTATGGCTACACCTTC
cdr3_aa: CASSYSGRPYGYTF

v_call: TRBV4-1
j_call: TRBJ2-2
d_call: TRBD1
clone_size: few
cdr3_length: 15
cdr3_nt: TGCGCCAGCAGAATTGAAGGGGGCGATACCGGGGAGCTGTTTTTT
cdr3_aa: CASRIEGGDTGELFF

v_call: TRBV5-1
j_call: TRBJ2-5
d_call: NA
clone_size: NA
cdr3_length: 12
cdr3_nt: TGCGCCAGCAGCTTGCCCAAAGAGACCCAGTACTTC
cdr3_aa: CASSLPKETQYF

v_call: TRBV10-3
j_call: TRBJ1-4
d_call: NA
clone_size: NA
cdr3_length: 14
cdr3_nt: TGTGCCATCAGTGAGGAAAGGGGGAACGAAAAACTGTTTTTT
cdr3_aa: CAISEERGNEKLFF

v_call: TRBV3-1/TRBV3-2
j_call: TRBJ1-1
d_call: NA
clone_size: NA
cdr3_length: 13
cdr3_nt: TGTGCCAGCAGCCTTCCGGGGGGCACTGAAGCTTTCTTT
cdr3_aa: CASSLPGGTEAFF

v_call: TRBV7-2
j_call: TRBJ2-5
d_call: TRBD2
clone_size: NA
cdr3_length: 16
cdr3_nt: TGTGCCAGCACCGCCCCGACTAGCGGGAGAGGGGAGACCCAGTACTTC
cdr3_aa: CASTAPTSGRGETQYF

v_call: TRBV7-3
j_call: TRBJ2-3
d_call: NA
clone_size: NA
cdr3_length: 13
cdr3_nt: TGTGCCAGCAGCTTATCAGGCACAGATACGCAGTATTTT
cdr3_aa: CASSLSGTDTQYF

v_call: TRBV4-3
j_call: TRBJ2-5
d_call: NA
clone_size: NA
cdr3_length: 15
cdr3_nt: TGCGCCAGCAGCCAATACCGGGACAACCAAGAGACCCAGTACTTC
cdr3_aa: CASSQYRDNQETQYF

v_call: TRBV27
j_call: TRBJ1-6
d_call: NA
clone_size: NA
cdr3_length: 14
cdr3_nt: TGTGCCAGCAGTTTATCAGGGGGTGGTTCACCCCTCCACTTT
cdr3_aa: CASSLSGGGSPLHF

v_call: TRBV5-1
j_call: TRBJ2-5
d_call: TRBD2
clone_size: NA
cdr3_length: 13
cdr3_nt: TGCGCCAGCATCCCCCCGGGGGGGGAGACCCAGTACTTC
cdr3_aa: CASIPPGGETQYF

v_call: TRBV6-5
j_call: TRBJ1-3
d_call: NA
clone_size: few
cdr3_length: 14
cdr3_nt: TGTGCCGCCGCCCCGGGGGTCCGTGGAAACACCATATATTTT
cdr3_aa: CAAAPGVRGNTIYF

v_call: TRBV5-8
j_call: TRBJ2-1
d_call: TRBD1
clone_size: NA
cdr3_length: 16
cdr3_nt: TGTGCCAGCAGCCGCGGGTGGGACAGGGACTACAATGAGCAGTTCTTC
cdr3_aa: CASSRGWDRDYNEQFF

v_call: TRBV27
j_call: TRBJ2-1
d_call: TRBD2
clone_size: once
cdr3_length: 19
cdr3_nt: TGTGCCAGCAGAAGAGGACTAGCGGGAGGGGCGAGCGGGGGTAATGAGCAGTTCTTC
cdr3_aa: CASRRGLAGGASGGNEQFF

v_call: TRBV7-3
j_call: TRBJ2-6
d_call: NA
clone_size: many
cdr3_length: 15
cdr3_nt: TGTGCCAGCAGCTCAAACAGGGTTGGGGCCAACGTCCTGACTTTC
cdr3_aa: CASSSNRVGANVLTF

v_call: TRBV6-2/TRBV6-3
j_call: TRBJ2-4
d_call: TRBD1
clone_size: NA
cdr3_length: 15
cdr3_nt: TGTGCCAGCAGTTACGGGGGGACAGGGTATGACATTCAGTACTTC
cdr3_aa: CASSYGGTGYDIQYF

v_call: TRBV19
j_call: TRBJ1-4
d_call: TRBD1
clone_size: NA
cdr3_length: 13
cdr3_nt: TGTGCCAGTAGACGGGACAGGGATGAAAAACTGTTTTTT
cdr3_aa: CASRRDRDEKLFF

v_call: TRBV27
j_call: TRBJ2-3
d_call: NA
clone_size: NA
cdr3_length: 16
cdr3_nt: TGTGCCAGCAGTTCCGGATGGGGAGTCGGCACAGATACGCAGTATTTT
cdr3_aa: CASSSGWGVGTDTQYF

v_call: TRBV10-3
j_call: TRBJ2-1
d_call: TRBD2
clone_size: NA
cdr3_length: 14
cdr3_nt: TGTGCCACTACACTAGCGGGAGGTAACAATGAGCAGTTCTTC
cdr3_aa: CATTLAGGNNEQFF

v_call: TRBV19
j_call: TRBJ1-5
d_call: TRBD1
clone_size: NA
cdr3_length: 18
cdr3_nt: TGTGCCAGTAGGCCCCCGGGACAGCTTTATAGGAGCAATCAGCCCCAGCATTTT
cdr3_aa: CASRPPGQLYRSNQPQHF

v_call: TRBV28
j_call: TRBJ2-5
d_call: NA
clone_size: NA
cdr3_length: 11
cdr3_nt: TGTGCCAGCACCCGCCGGGAGACCCAGTACTTC
cdr3_aa: CASTRRETQYF

v_call: TRBV5-8
j_call: TRBJ1-1
d_call: TRBD1
clone_size: NA
cdr3_length: 13
cdr3_nt: TGTGCCAGCAGCTTTGGACAGGGACCTGAAGCTTTCTTT
cdr3_aa: CASSFGQGPEAFF

v_call: TRBV19
j_call: TRBJ1-2
d_call: TRBD1
clone_size: NA
cdr3_length: 15
cdr3_nt: TGTGCCAGTAGTATAGCTGGGACAGGGAACTATGGCTACACCTTC
cdr3_aa: CASSIAGTGNYGYTF

v_call: TRBV4-3
j_call: TRBJ2-3
d_call: NA
clone_size: NA
cdr3_length: 15
cdr3_nt: TGCGCCAGCAGCCAAGATCACCTAAACACAGATACGCAGTATTTT
cdr3_aa: CASSQDHLNTDTQYF

v_call: TRBV5-1
j_call: TRBJ2-5
d_call: TRBD2
clone_size: NA
cdr3_length: 15
cdr3_nt: TGCGCCAGCAGCTTGGGACTAGCGGTCCAAGAGACCCAGTACTTC
cdr3_aa: CASSLGLAVQETQYF

v_call: TRBV5-6
j_call: TRBJ2-3
d_call: TRBD2
clone_size: once
cdr3_length: 15
cdr3_nt: TGTGCCAGCAGCAAGTTAGCGGGAGGGATAGATACGCAGTATTTT
cdr3_aa: CASSKLAGGIDTQYF

v_call: TRBV28
j_call: TRBJ1-5
d_call: NA
clone_size: many
cdr3_length: 15
cdr3_nt: TGTGCCAGCAGTTTTGCAGGGAGGTCGGGGCAGCCCCAGCATTTT
cdr3_aa: CASSFAGRSGQPQHF

v_call: TRBV12-2
j_call: TRBJ1-2
d_call: NA
clone_size: NA
cdr3_length: 14
cdr3_nt: TGTGCAAGTCGCCCCGAGACAGGTAACTATGGCTACACCTTC
cdr3_aa: CASRPETGNYGYTF

v_call: TRBV6-5
j_call: TRBJ1-1
d_call: NA
clone_size: NA
cdr3_length: 13
cdr3_nt: TGTGCCACCTTGGGGGCCCTGAACACTGAAGCTTTCTTT
cdr3_aa: CATLGALNTEAFF

v_call: TRBV7-9
j_call: TRBJ2-3
d_call: NA
clone_size: NA
cdr3_length: 13
cdr3_nt: TGTGCCAGCAGCACGAGACAGTCATATACGCAGTATTTT
cdr3_aa: CASSTRQSYTQYF

v_call: TRBV6-5
j_call: TRBJ2-7
d_call: TRBD1
clone_size: NA
cdr3_length: 14
cdr3_nt: TGTGCCAGCAAATTCCAGGGGGTCTTTTACGAGCAGTACTTC
cdr3_aa: CASKFQGVFYEQYF

v_call: TRBV28
j_call: TRBJ2-7
d_call: TRBD2
clone_size: NA
cdr3_length: 16
cdr3_nt: TGTGCCAGCAGTTTAGGAATAGCGGGAGGCGCCTACGAGCAGTACTTC
cdr3_aa: CASSLGIAGGAYEQYF

v_call: TRBV7-2
j_call: TRBJ2-1
d_call: NA
clone_size: NA
cdr3_length: 16
cdr3_nt: TGTGCCAGCAGCTTATACGAAGGGGCCGGCTACAATGAGCAGTTCTTC
cdr3_aa: CASSLYEGAGYNEQFF

v_call: TRBV6-1
j_call: TRBJ1-5
d_call: TRBD1
clone_size: NA
cdr3_length: 16
cdr3_nt: TGTGCCAGCAGTGGTGCAGGGGGAGTAAGCAATCAGCCCCAGCATTTT
cdr3_aa: CASSGAGGVSNQPQHF

v_call: TRBV6-1
j_call: TRBJ2-7
d_call: NA
clone_size: NA
cdr3_length: 16
cdr3_nt: TGTGCCAGCAGTGGCGTGGACTACCCGTTTACCTACGAGCAGTACTTC
cdr3_aa: CASSGVDYPFTYEQYF

v_call: TRBV7-9
j_call: TRBJ2-3
d_call: NA
clone_size: NA
cdr3_length: 14
cdr3_nt: TGTGCCAGCCGACAAAGCGGGAGCACAGATACGCAGTATTTT
cdr3_aa: CASRQSGSTDTQYF

v_call: TRBV5-1
j_call: TRBJ2-1
d_call: NA
clone_size: many
cdr3_length: 16
cdr3_nt: TGCGCCAGCAGCATCCAGACAGGTGGGGGTTACAATGAGCAGTTCTTC
cdr3_aa: CASSIQTGGGYNEQFF

v_call: TRBV7-6
j_call: TRBJ2-1
d_call: NA
clone_size: NA
cdr3_length: 15
cdr3_nt: TGTGCCAGCAGCTTTAAACGGGGGTCCTACAATGAGCAGTTCTTC
cdr3_aa: CASSFKRGSYNEQFF

v_call: TRBV4-1
j_call: TRBJ1-2
d_call: NA
clone_size: few
cdr3_length: 14
cdr3_nt: TGCGCCAGCAGCCAGAGGGAGGTGAACTATGGCTACACCTTC
cdr3_aa: CASSQREVNYGYTF

v_call: TRBV9
j_call: TRBJ2-1
d_call: NA
clone_size: NA
cdr3_length: 16
cdr3_nt: TGTGCCAGCAGCGGGATTCGGGAGAGCTCCTACAATGAGCAGTTCTTC
cdr3_aa: CASSGIRESSYNEQFF

v_call: TRBV7-3
j_call: TRBJ2-3
d_call: NA
clone_size: NA
cdr3_length: 15
cdr3_nt: TGTGCCAGCAGCTTAACGCGGTCTAGCACAGATACGCAGTATTTT
cdr3_aa: CASSLTRSSTDTQYF